The next 25 T cell receptor beta chains were all read from a single sample in a study of OX40 agonist ivuxolimab in advanced cancers. Clones were sequenced by immunoSEQ multiplex PCR, and TCRdb holds only the in-frame ones, with some missing. The sample lists around 37,000 clones; roughly 76% were seen once. This specimen was CD4+ or CD8+ T cells sorted from blood, taken in a trial of the OX40 agonist ivuxolimab. The receptors were sampled from an adult with an advanced solid tumor such as melanoma, head and neck, liver or kidney cancer.

The gene calls are TRBV5-1 and TRBJ2-5, with TRBD1 identical over 10 bases. Germline trimming cut 0 bases from V and 4 bases from J; bases unmatched to any gene: 12. CDR1 SGHRS and CDR2 YFSETQ come from the germline V gene. The CDR3 extends over 18 amino acids. CDR3 sequence (DNA): TGCGCCAGCAGCTTGGCCTACGGGACAGGGGACCGGAGAGAGACCCAGTACTTC. The encoded protein is CASSLAYGTGDRRETQYF. Using reference TRBV5-1 and TRBJ2-5 for the parts outside the CDR3, the full variable domain is KAGVTQTPRYLIKTRGQQVTLSCSPISGHRSVSWYQQTPGQGLQFLFEYFSETQRNKGNFPGRFSGRQFSNSRSEMNVSTLELGDSALYLCASSLAYGTGDRRETQYFGPGTRLLVL.

V is TRBV5-1 and J is TRBJ2-7; TRBD2 might be the D (6 bases). Germline-derived CDR1 and CDR2 are SGHRS and YFSETQ. The CDR3 extends over 13 amino acids. Trimming stripped 4 bases from V and 5 bases from J, with 13 bases between. DNA for the CDR3: TGCGCCAGCAGCGCCGGGACTCCTGACGAGCAGTACTTC. As protein: CASSAGTPDEQYF. Based on the CDR3 plus reference TRBV5-1 and TRBJ2-7, the full variable domain is KAGVTQTPRYLIKTRGQQVTLSCSPISGHRSVSWYQQTPGQGLQFLFEYFSETQRNKGNFPGRFSGRQFSNSRSEMNVSTLELGDSALYLCASSAGTPDEQYFGPGTRLTVT.

The CDR3 DNA reads as TGTGCCAGCGCGAACCTGGGATCCTACAATGAGCAGTTCTTC. Its translation: CASANLGSYNEQFF. V is TRBV28 and J is TRBJ2-1, with D hard to call. The CDR3 length is 14 residues. V gave up 8 bases and J gave up 1 base, with 12 bases separating them. CDR1 and CDR2 (germline): MDHEN, SYDVKM.

This chain joins TRBV28 and TRBJ1-2, with 8 bases that match TRBD1. CDR1 is MDHEN and CDR2 is SYDVKM in the germline V gene. The CDR3 length is 14 residues. V dropped 5 bases and J dropped 12; count of bases not matched to a gene: 14. The CDR3 sequence is CASSLSTGDPRHTF. In DNA, the CDR3 is TGTGCCAGCAGTCTTTCGACAGGGGACCCTCGGCACACCTTC.

This clone was observed a few times. The rearrangement uses TRBV28 and TRBJ2-3; D might be TRBD1 (5 bases). This CDR3 comprises 13 residues. Trimming shortened V by 3 bases and J by 9 bases, and 13 bases separated the two germline ends. The V gene's germline CDR1 is MDHEN and CDR2 SYDVKM. The DNA for the CDR3 is TGTGCCAGCAGTTTTTCGACCCCAGGGACGCAGTATTTT. Protein: CASSFSTPGTQYF.

The V gene is TRBV7-2, the J gene TRBJ2-3; no clear D. The CDR3 runs 15 residues. Germline V CDR1 and CDR2: SGHTA, FQGNSA. V gave up 2 bases and J gave up 7 bases, with 16 bases separating them. CDR3 in DNA: TGTGCCAGCAGCTTATTGGACGCCTCGATGAATACGCAGTATTTT. Protein sequence: CASSLLDASMNTQYF.

J is TRBJ2-1 and V is TRBV14; TRBD2 might be the D (6 bases). This CDR3 has 15 residues. Germline lookup yields CDR1 SGHDN and CDR2 FVKESK. The ends were cut back, 4 bases at V and 6 bases at J, with 16 bases in the middle. DNA for the CDR3: TGTGCCAGCAGCCTCCGACGCGCGGGGTCCAATGAGCAGTTCTTC. Its translation is CASSLRRAGSNEQFF.

This clone occurred a few times. The V and J genes are TRBV7-6 and TRBJ2-7, with unresolved D. CDR1 and CDR2 (germline): SGHVS, FNYEAQ. The CDR3 is 15 residues long. Trimming removed 0 bases from V and 0 bases from J, with 9 bases in between. The CDR3 DNA reads TGTGCCAGCAGCTTAGCGACTGTAAGCTCCTACGAGCAGTACTTC. This encodes CASSLATVSSYEQYF.

V usage is TRBV29-1 and J usage is TRBJ2-1, with 7 bases lining up with TRBD2. Germline CDR1 and CDR2: SQVTM and ANQGSEA. V was clipped by 4 bases and J by 0 bases; unmatched bases: 6. The CDR3 is 15 amino acids. This chain's CDR3 is CSVGGEGSSYNEQFF. The DNA of the CDR3 is TGCAGCGTTGGAGGGGAGGGAAGCTCCTACAATGAGCAGTTCTTC.

There are a few counts of this clone. Germline is not matched at one junction end, which may reflect a read error. This chain connects TRBV7-7 to TRBJ2-3; D is undetermined. The CDR3 extends over 13 amino acids. Germline V gives CDR1 SSHAT, CDR2 FNYEAQ (reference sequence). In DNA form, the CDR3 reads TGTGCTAGCAGCCTAGGGCCCTGGGATACGCAGTATTTT. The encoded protein is CASSLGPWDTQYF.

This chain uses TRBV6-5 with TRBJ1-5; a possible D gene is TRBD1 (5 bases). V was cut by 8 bases and J by 1 base, with 15 bases left in between. Germline loops: CDR1 MNHEY, CDR2 SVGAGI. The CDR3 covers 15 residues. The CDR3 nucleotides are TGTGCCAGCCGGACATCCAGAAACAGCAATCAGCCCCAGCATTTT. Its translation is CASRTSRNSNQPQHF.

The genes are TRBV7-9 and TRBJ2-7; a possible D gene is TRBD1 (6 bases). V lost 5 bases to trimming and J lost 4 bases, with 18 bases between them. This CDR3 contains 15 residues. Germline V gene lookup returns CDR1 SEHNR and CDR2 FQNEAQ (reference sequence). The CDR3 DNA sequence: TGTGCCAGCAGCAAATCCTCGGGACACGTTTACGAGCAGTACTTC. As protein: CASSKSSGHVYEQYF.

The chain links TRBV7-2 to TRBJ2-1; D is ambiguous. The V and J ends lost 5 bases and 0 bases respectively, with 11 bases between them. Looked up from germline, CDR1 is SGHTA and CDR2 is FQGNSA. The length of the CDR3 is 15 residues. CDR3 residues: CASSPSIGSYNEQFF. DNA for the CDR3: TGTGCCAGCAGCCCTAGTATCGGCTCCTACAATGAGCAGTTCTTC.

The V call is TRBV4-1, the J call TRBJ1-1, with 7 bases that match TRBD1. The CDR3 is 15 amino acids. Trimming cost V 2 bases and J 4 bases; bases outside gene matches: 7. Germline-derived CDR1 and CDR2 are MGHRA and YSYEKL. The DNA of the CDR3 is TGCGCCAGCAGCCAACAGATTGACAGGGCCACTGAAGCTTTCTTT. Translating it yields CASSQQIDRATEAFF.

The genes are TRBV7-2 and TRBJ1-5; TRBD1 might be the D (5 bases). Germline assignment: CDR1 SGHTA and CDR2 FQGNSA. The CDR3 consists of 15 residues. With 5 bases removed from V and 5 bases from J, the gap between germline ends came to 16 bases. CDR3 amino acids: CASSPQGTGYQPQHF. The CDR3 region has the DNA TGTGCCAGCAGCCCTCAGGGAACAGGTTATCAGCCCCAGCATTTT. Filled out from reference TRBV7-2 and TRBJ1-5, the complete variable domain reads GAGVSQSPSNKVTEKGKDVELRCDPISGHTALYWYRQSLGQGLEFLIYFQGNSAPDKSGLPSDRFSAERTGGSVSTLTIQRTQQEDSAVYLCASSPQGTGYQPQHFGDGTRLSIL.

This clone appeared a few times. The sample holds other DNA sequences that translate to the same CDR3. This rearrangement joins TRBV9 to TRBJ2-1, with D hard to call. Trimming pared 1 base from V and 6 bases from J, leaving 8 bases between. The germline CDR1 and CDR2 sequences are SGDLS and YYNGEE. The CDR3 runs 13 residues. The CDR3 protein is CASSVNSANEQFF. In nucleotides, the CDR3 is TGTGCCAGCAGCGTAAACAGCGCCAATGAGCAGTTCTTC.

Turning to this clone: A junction end diverges from the germline sequence, so it may reflect a read error. The chain carries TRBV2 and TRBJ2-7; D may be TRBD1 (6 bases). Germline V gene lookup returns CDR1 SNHLY and CDR2 FYNNEI. This CDR3 is 12 amino acids long. The CDR3 protein is CASTPLGGRGHF. CDR3 in DNA: TGTGCCAGCACCCCCCTAGGGGGACGCGGGCACTTC. Complete variable domain (other parts from reference TRBV2 and TRBJ2-7): EPEVTQTPSHQVTQMGQEVILRCVPISNHLYFYWYRQILGQKVEFLVSFYNNEISEKSEIFDDQFSVERPDGSNFTLKIRSTKLEDSAMYFCASTPLGGRGHFGPGTRLTVT.

The chain links TRBV11-2 to TRBJ1-3; no clear D gene. The CDR3 spans 16 residues. V shed 6 bases and J shed 2 bases, with 17 bases lying between them. CDR1 is SGHAT, CDR2 FQNNGV, per germline. CDR3: CASSSLASLTGNTIYF. The CDR3 DNA is TGTGCCAGCAGTTCCCTAGCCTCCCTTACTGGAAACACCATATATTTT.

The rearrangement joins TRBV6-6 to TRBJ2-7; the D is unclear. V was clipped by 6 bases and J by 0 bases, with 18 bases between them. Germline-derived CDR1 and CDR2 are MNHNY and SVGAGI (reference sequence). The CDR3 loop spans 16 amino acids. CDR3 loop: CASRHLRVAASYEQYF. The CDR3, as DNA: TGTGCCAGCAGACACCTCCGGGTGGCGGCCTCCTACGAGCAGTACTTC.

V is TRBV5-1 and J is TRBJ2-1, with TRBD2 matching over 7 bases. The CDR3 runs to 17 residues. Germline CDR1 and CDR2: SGHRS and YFSETQ. With V trimmed by 0 bases and J by 8 bases, 14 bases remained unmatched. DNA for the CDR3: TGCGCCAGCAGCTTGGCCGGGCGGCGGGAGTTGAGGGATGAGCAGTTCTTC. Its translation is CASSLAGRRELRDEQFF.

The chain employs TRBV28 and TRBJ1-1, with D maybe TRBD1 (6 bases). This CDR3 has 15 residues. Germline CDR1 and CDR2: MDHEN and SYDVKM. V shed 0 bases and J shed 2 bases, with 10 bases lying between them. CDR3 nucleotides: TGTGCCAGCAGTTTATGGTCGGGGGCTAACACTGAAGCTTTCTTT. As protein: CASSLWSGANTEAFF.

CDR3 nucleotide sequence: TGTGCCAGCAGCGTAGGGTGGGGACAGTTCTCTGGGGCCAACGTCCTGACTTTC. It yields the protein CASSVGWGQFSGANVLTF. The gene calls are TRBV9 and TRBJ2-6; 7 nucleotides agree with TRBD1. Trimming at V came to 0 bases and at J to 0 bases, leaving 6 bases not matched to a gene. Per germline, CDR1 SGDLS and CDR2 YYNGEE. The CDR3 has 18 residues.

The J gene is TRBJ2-1, the V gene TRBV6-4; 7 bases map to TRBD1. V lost 6 bases to trimming and J lost 11 bases; unmatched junction nucleotides: 13. Germline V gene data show CDR1 as MRHNA and CDR2 as SNTAGT. This CDR3 contains 14 residues. The CDR3 protein is CASSPQGEKLKQFF. The CDR3 bases are TGTGCCAGCAGCCCTCAGGGGGAAAAGCTCAAGCAGTTCTTC.

The rearrangement joins TRBV18 to TRBJ1-5; 7 nucleotides agree with TRBD1. With 6 bases clipped from V and 4 bases from J, the junction kept 6 bases outside the gene matches. Germline CDR1 and CDR2: KGHSH and LQKENI. This CDR3 is built from 14 residues. DNA of the CDR3: TGTGCCAGCTCGCCGCAGGGGGGGAATCAGCCCCAGCATTTT. Protein sequence: CASSPQGGNQPQHF.

This clone was detected only once. This rearrangement joins TRBV29-1 to TRBJ1-2; TRBD1 matches 11 bases. Germline trimming cut 8 bases from V and 4 bases from J; bases unmatched to any gene: 3. The CDR3 length is 12 residues. Germline loops: CDR1 SQVTM, CDR2 ANQGSEA. The CDR3: CSTGTGGYGYTF. The CDR3 DNA is TGCAGCACTGGGACAGGGGGCTATGGCTACACCTTC.